These 3 T cell receptor beta chains were all obtained from the same sample, sequenced in a study of T cell changes during pregnancy in multiple sclerosis. The table came from immunoSEQ multiplex PCR; TCRdb's copy has only in-frame clones and leaves some out. Among fewer than 75,000 clones, roughly nine tenths were seen once, and the ten largest hold about 1.5%. This material consisted of peripheral blood, taken in the second trimester of pregnancy. Receptor source: a female donor with multiple sclerosis, enrolled in a pregnancy study.

This clone has a single count. This sequence joins TRBV7-9 and TRBJ1-1, with D maybe TRBD1 (5 bases). Trimming cost V 2 bases and J 7 bases, with 17 bases left between them. The CDR3 spans 15 residues. The germline V gene encodes CDR1 SEHNR and CDR2 FQNEAQ (reference sequence). The CDR3 DNA sequence: TGTGCCAGCAGCTTACAGGGCAGGGTGAGAGGTGAAGCTTTCTTT. Translated: CASSLQGRVRGEAFF.

This chain's CDR3 is CASSPTFFERDTEAFF. In nucleotides, the CDR3 is TGTGCCAGCTCACCAACTTTTTTTGAGCGAGACACTGAAGCTTTCTTT. V gene TRBV18 combines with J gene TRBJ1-1, with D unclear. The CDR3 loop spans 16 amino acids. The germline V gene has CDR1 KGHSH and CDR2 LQKENI. The V and J ends lost 2 bases and 3 bases respectively, with 16 bases between them.

In its sample, this clone was seen once. This chain connects TRBV6-1 to TRBJ1-5; no firm D call. Germline V lookup: CDR1 MNHNS, CDR2 SASEGT. Trimming took off 2 bases at V and 6 bases at J, with 11 bases between the two ends. This CDR3 spans 14 amino acids. The CDR3 loop reads CASSEFEVGQPQHF. CDR3 in DNA: TGTGCCAGCAGTGAATTTGAAGTCGGTCAGCCCCAGCATTTT.